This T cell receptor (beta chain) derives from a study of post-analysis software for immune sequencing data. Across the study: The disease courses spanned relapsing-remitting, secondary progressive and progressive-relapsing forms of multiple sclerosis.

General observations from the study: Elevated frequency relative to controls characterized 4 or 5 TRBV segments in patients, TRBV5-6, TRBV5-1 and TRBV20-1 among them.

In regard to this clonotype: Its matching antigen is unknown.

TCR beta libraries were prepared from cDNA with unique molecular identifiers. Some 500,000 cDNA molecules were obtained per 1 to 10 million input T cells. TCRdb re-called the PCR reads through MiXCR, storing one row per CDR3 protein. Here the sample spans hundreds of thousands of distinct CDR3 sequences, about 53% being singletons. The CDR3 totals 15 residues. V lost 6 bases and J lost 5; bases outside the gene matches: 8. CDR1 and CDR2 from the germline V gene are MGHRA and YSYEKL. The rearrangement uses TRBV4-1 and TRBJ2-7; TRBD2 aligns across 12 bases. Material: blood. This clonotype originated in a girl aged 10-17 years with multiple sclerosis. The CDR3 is CASSLGLAGRDEQYF. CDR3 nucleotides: TGCGCCAGCAGTCTTGGACTAGCGGGAAGGGACGAGCAGTACTTC.